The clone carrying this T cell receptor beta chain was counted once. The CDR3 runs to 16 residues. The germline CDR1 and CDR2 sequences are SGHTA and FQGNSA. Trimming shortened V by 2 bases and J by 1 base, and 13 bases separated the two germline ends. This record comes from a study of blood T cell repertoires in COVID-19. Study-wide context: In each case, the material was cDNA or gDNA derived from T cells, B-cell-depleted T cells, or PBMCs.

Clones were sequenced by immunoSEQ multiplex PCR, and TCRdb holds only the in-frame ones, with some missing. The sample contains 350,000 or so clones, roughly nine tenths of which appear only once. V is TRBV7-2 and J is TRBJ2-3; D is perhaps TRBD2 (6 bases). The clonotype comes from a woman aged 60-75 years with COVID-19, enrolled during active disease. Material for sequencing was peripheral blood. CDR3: CASSLSLGGRTDTQYF. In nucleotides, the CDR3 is TGTGCCAGCAGCTTATCTCTGGGGGGTCGCACAGATACGCAGTATTTT.